The clone carrying this T cell receptor (beta chain) was recorded once. Its matching antigen is unknown. The table came from immunoSEQ multiplex PCR; TCRdb's copy has only in-frame clones and leaves some out. The data show approximately 92,000 clones, roughly three quarters seen once. This sample was taken from a study of shared clonotypes between healthy human individuals. Whole-study results and caveats: The study found lower generation probabilities in non-shared clonotypes than in those shared by all four donors.

Trimming took off 7 bases at V and 2 bases at J, with 16 bases between the two ends. CDR3 length: 15 amino acids. Germline-derived CDR1 and CDR2 are MNHNS and SASEGT. The source is a young man in good health. The source material was memory CD8+ T cells sorted from blood. Subset in this sample: CD45RO+ cells pooled with CCR7-negative TemRA cells. The chain uses TRBV6-1 and TRBJ2-3; tentatively, D is TRBD1 or TRBD2 (5 bases each). The CDR3 loop is CASTPAGGHTDTQYF. The CDR3 bases are TGTGCCAGCACCCCTGCGGGCGGACACACAGATACGCAGTATTTT.